The rows below give T cell receptor beta chains drawn from one sample of a study of CD8 T cells in ankylosing spondylitis. TCRdb reprocessed the 5' RACE reads via MiXCR and lists one record per CDR3 protein. The sample shows 200,000 to 250,000 distinct CDR3 sequences, approximately 10% of them seen only once. Sequencing was done on a sample of blood, either unsorted or a sorted T cell fraction (not recorded which). The receptors here all came from a male donor with ankylosing spondylitis or in good health (not recorded which). The CDR3 runs from the conserved cysteine through the conserved F or W. A D gene is named only where the DNA matches it firmly. Size values are once, few and many counts, or a class for expanded clones, and some rows have none.

CDR3,DNA,J,size,D,V
CASSLWTGQDQPQHF,TGTGCCAGCAGTCTTTGGACAGGGCAAGATCAGCCCCAGCATTTT,TRBJ1-5,NA,TRBD1,TRBV7-2
CASSPPSEKNQPQHF,TGTGCCAGCTCACCACCGTCAGAGAAAAATCAGCCCCAGCATTTT,TRBJ1-5,NA,NA,TRBV18
CSVATSGDNEQFF,TGCAGCGTTGCAACCTCAGGGGACAATGAGCAGTTCTTC,TRBJ2-1,many,NA,TRBV29-1
CASSSEGSRGGYGYTF,TGTGCCAGCAGCTCAGAAGGGTCGCGGGGCGGCTATGGCTACACCTTC,TRBJ1-2,few,NA,TRBV7-8
CASSLERELFF,TGTGCCAGCAGCTTGGAGAGGGAGCTGTTTTTT,TRBJ2-2,many,NA,TRBV5-6
CASSLIDYGEQFF,TGTGCCAGCAGTTTAATAGACTATGGAGAGCAGTTCTTC,TRBJ2-1,NA,NA,TRBV27
CASSLGVVGAKRTDTQYF,TGCGCCAGCAGCCTGGGGGTTGTAGGGGCGAAACGCACAGATACGCAGTATTTT,TRBJ2-3,few,NA,TRBV5-1
CRGSSAGVPEAFF,TGCAGGGGGTCGTCGGCAGGGGTTCCTGAAGCTTTCTTT,TRBJ1-1,few,NA,TRBV20-1
CASSPSGTGYGYTF,TGTGCCAGCAGCCCCTCCGGGACAGGCTATGGCTACACCTTC,TRBJ1-2,NA,TRBD1,TRBV7-3
CASSRDGDSNQPQHF,TGTGCCAGCAGTCGGGACGGGGATAGCAATCAGCCCCAGCATTTT,TRBJ1-5,many,NA,TRBV12-3/TRBV12-4
CASSPDRWGGSTDTQYF,TGTGCCAGCAGCCCCGATAGGTGGGGGGGGTCAACAGATACGCAGTATTTT,TRBJ2-3,many,TRBD2,TRBV3-1
CASSLLAGEPYEQYF,TGTGCCAGCAGCCTCCTAGCGGGGGAGCCCTACGAGCAGTACTTC,TRBJ2-7,many,TRBD2,TRBV11-2
CASSPDQNTGELFF,TGTGCCAGCTCACCAGACCAGAACACCGGGGAGCTGTTTTTT,TRBJ2-2,many,NA,TRBV18
CSAREWGGNEQFF,TGCAGTGCTAGAGAGTGGGGGGGGAATGAGCAGTTCTTC,TRBJ2-1,few,TRBD2,TRBV20-1
CSAHTRLGRASSYEQYF,TGCAGTGCTCACACACGCTTGGGCAGGGCGAGCTCCTACGAGCAGTACTTC,TRBJ2-7,few,NA,TRBV20-1
CASSSGGAGPGFYGYTF,TGCGCCAGCAGTTCGGGGGGCGCGGGGCCAGGATTCTATGGCTACACCTTC,TRBJ1-2,NA,NA,TRBV5-1
CASSLASGTYEQYF,TGTGCCAGCAGCTTAGCATCAGGGACCTACGAGCAGTACTTC,TRBJ2-7,many,NA,TRBV7-6
CASSRGRSGNQPQHF,TGTGCCAGCAGCCGCGGACGGTCGGGTAATCAGCCCCAGCATTTT,TRBJ1-5,many,NA,TRBV7-2
CASSLGQGAVEQYF,TGCGCCAGCAGCTTGGGCCAGGGAGCAGTCGAGCAGTACTTC,TRBJ2-7,many,NA,TRBV5-1
CASSLNLGRRNEQFF,TGCGCCAGCAGCCTAAATCTCGGACGGAGGAATGAGCAGTTCTTC,TRBJ2-1,few,NA,TRBV5-1
CASSSYRTGETQYF,TGTGCCAGCAGCTCCTACAGGACGGGAGAGACCCAGTACTTC,TRBJ2-5,many,NA,TRBV11-2
CASSLEFSGGLEETQYF,TGCGCCAGCAGCTTGGAGTTTAGCGGGGGGCTCGAAGAGACCCAGTACTTC,TRBJ2-5,once,TRBD2,TRBV5-1
CAISESRGQRDTQYF,TGTGCCATCAGTGAATCGCGGGGGCAGAGAGATACGCAGTATTTT,TRBJ2-3,many,NA,TRBV10-3
CSANSLAGGQETQYF,TGCAGTGCTAACTCCCTAGCGGGGGGGCAAGAGACCCAGTACTTC,TRBJ2-5,few,TRBD2,TRBV20-1
CASSPDRINEQFF,TGTGCTAGCAGCCCAGACAGAATCAATGAGCAGTTCTTC,TRBJ2-1,many,NA,TRBV7-7
CASSLTFSLIADTQYF,TGTGCCAGCAGCTTAACCTTTTCCCTGATCGCAGATACGCAGTATTTT,TRBJ2-3,few,NA,TRBV7-3
CASGAGGLSDGYTF,TGCGCCAGCGGGGCGGGGGGCCTTTCTGATGGCTACACCTTC,TRBJ1-2,many,NA,TRBV5-1
CASSSPAGGRDTQYF,TGTGCCAGCAGTTCCCCCGCGGGGGGGCGTGATACGCAGTATTTT,TRBJ2-3,many,TRBD2,TRBV28
CASEKTGDNVEQYF,TGCGCCAGCGAAAAGACAGGGGATAACGTCGAGCAGTACTTC,TRBJ2-7,few,TRBD1,TRBV5-1
CASSLRLDSTDTQYF,TGTGCCAGCAGCTTACGACTAGATAGCACAGATACGCAGTATTTT,TRBJ2-3,NA,NA,TRBV7-3
CASSTNRESHEQYF,TGTGCCAGCTCTACAAACAGGGAAAGCCACGAGCAGTACTTC,TRBJ2-7,NA,NA,TRBV18
CAWSVPGKMDSPLHF,TGTGCCTGGAGTGTACCCGGGAAGATGGATTCACCCCTCCACTTT,TRBJ1-6,NA,NA,TRBV30
CTTRETHSGNTIYF,TGCACCACCCGCGAAACTCACTCTGGAAACACCATATATTTT,TRBJ1-3,many,NA,TRBV5-1
CAILRGNEQFF,TGTGCCATCCTTAGGGGCAATGAGCAGTTCTTC,TRBJ2-1,many,NA,TRBV10-3
CASNPTSGVGNEQFF,TGTGCCAGCAACCCGACTAGCGGGGTAGGCAATGAGCAGTTCTTC,TRBJ2-1,NA,TRBD2,TRBV12-3/TRBV12-4
CSARDVGTRETQYF,TGCAGTGCTAGAGATGTGGGGACACGGGAGACCCAGTACTTC,TRBJ2-5,few,NA,TRBV20-1
CASSLAGVEPTTGVRYEQYF,TGCGCCAGCAGCTTGGCCGGAGTGGAGCCAACAACTGGGGTACGATACGAGCAGTACTTC,TRBJ2-7,NA,NA,TRBV5-1
CSALKTGPNTGELFF,TGCAGTGCACTTAAGACAGGGCCGAACACCGGGGAGCTGTTTTTT,TRBJ2-2,NA,TRBD1,TRBV20-1
CASSTRRETQYF,TGTGCCAGCAGCACTCGAAGGGAGACCCAGTACTTC,TRBJ2-5,NA,NA,TRBV28
CASSWTGIPMNTEAFF,TGTGCCAGCAGCTGGACAGGGATCCCTATGAACACTGAAGCTTTCTTT,TRBJ1-1,many,TRBD1,TRBV7-9
CASSPSGAGGNEQYF,TGCGCCAGCAGCCCCTCGGGAGCAGGAGGAAACGAGCAGTACTTC,TRBJ2-7,many,NA,TRBV5-1
CASTDGSGYEQYF,TGTGCCAGCACGGACGGAAGCGGGTACGAGCAGTACTTC,TRBJ2-7,many,NA,TRBV7-8
CASSFTLDNYNSPLHF,TGCGCCAGCAGCTTTACATTGGACAACTATAATTCACCCCTCCACTTT,TRBJ1-6,many,NA,TRBV5-1
CATSRVSSGPDTQYF,TGTGCCACCAGCAGAGTGTCTAGCGGGCCAGATACGCAGTATTTT,TRBJ2-3,many,TRBD2,TRBV15